This T cell receptor beta chain is from a study of monozygotic twins with inflammatory bowel disease. Study-wide points: With inverse Simpson as the measure, TCRbeta diversity was lower in IBD patients than in healthy co-twins.

The cDNA of both the TCRalpha and TCRbeta chains was subjected to two nested PCRs of about 15 and 9 cycles. TCRdb reprocessed the 5' RACE reads and reports one entry per CDR3 protein, with no DNA. The listing records a few hundred thousand distinct CDR3 sequences. The total RNA came straight from whole blood, and T cells were not sorted beforehand. Notes on this clonotype: Its antigen is not known.

CDR3 length: 14 residues. Germline loops: CDR1 SGHAT, CDR2 FQNNGV. The sequence was obtained from a human donor with ulcerative colitis or Crohn's disease, or a healthy co-twin of an affected twin (not recorded which). The V and J genes are TRBV11-2 and TRBJ2-3; without DNA, the TCRdb call of TRBD1 cannot be checked. Input material: blood. CDR3 in amino acids: CASSSTRGTDTQYF.